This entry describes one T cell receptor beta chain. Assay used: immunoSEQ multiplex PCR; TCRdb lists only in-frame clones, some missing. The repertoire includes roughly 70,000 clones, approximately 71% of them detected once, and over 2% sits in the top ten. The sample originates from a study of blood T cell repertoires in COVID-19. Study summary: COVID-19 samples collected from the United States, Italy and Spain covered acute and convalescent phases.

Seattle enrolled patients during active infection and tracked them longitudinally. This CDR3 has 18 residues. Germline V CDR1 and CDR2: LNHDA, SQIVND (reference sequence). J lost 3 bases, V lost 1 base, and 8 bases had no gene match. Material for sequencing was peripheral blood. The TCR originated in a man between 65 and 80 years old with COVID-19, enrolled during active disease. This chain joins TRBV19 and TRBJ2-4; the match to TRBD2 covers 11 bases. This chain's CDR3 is CASSIVTSGSLGKNIQYF. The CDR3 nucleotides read TGTGCCAGTAGTATAGTAACTAGCGGGAGTCTCGGCAAAAACATTCAGTACTTC.